This TCR beta chain was recorded in a study of breast tumors, draining lymph nodes, adjacent tissues. Germline loops: CDR1 MGHRA, CDR2 YSYEKL. V was shortened by 4 bases and J by 5 bases, with 12 bases between the two germline ends. The CDR3 is 14 amino acids. This clonotype was counted ten times or more. TCRdb called the multiplex PCR reads again in MiXCR, with one record for every CDR3 protein. The sample records approximately 210,000 distinct CDR3 sequences, roughly 32% being singletons. The lymph nodes were axillary draining lymph nodes from breast cancer patients. J is TRBJ1-5 and V is TRBV4-1, with TRBD1 as a possible D gene (5 bases). The receptor was isolated from a female donor with breast cancer. Some clones in this sample may be carry-over from other donors' samples. The sample taken for sequencing was axillary lymph node tissue. CDR3 DNA: TGCGCCAGCAGCCCCGGGGACGCGGATCAGCCCCAGCATTTT. This translates into CASSPGDADQPQHF.